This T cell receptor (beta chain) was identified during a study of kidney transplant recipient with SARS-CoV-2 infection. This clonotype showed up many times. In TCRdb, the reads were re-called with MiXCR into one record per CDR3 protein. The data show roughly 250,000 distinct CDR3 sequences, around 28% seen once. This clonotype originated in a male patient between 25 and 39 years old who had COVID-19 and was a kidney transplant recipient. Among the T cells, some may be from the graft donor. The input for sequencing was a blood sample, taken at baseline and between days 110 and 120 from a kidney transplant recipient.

The chain's CDR3 is CSARTGTGNTIYF. The CDR3 nucleotides are TGCAGTGCTCGGACAGGGACTGGAAACACCATATATTTT. The V and J genes are TRBV20-1 and TRBJ1-3, with 8 nucleotides matching TRBD1. This CDR3 spans 13 amino acids. In germline, CDR1 is DFQATT, CDR2 SNEGSKA (reference sequence). The J segment lost 2 bases and the V segment lost 5 bases, leaving 2 bases of the junction unmatched.